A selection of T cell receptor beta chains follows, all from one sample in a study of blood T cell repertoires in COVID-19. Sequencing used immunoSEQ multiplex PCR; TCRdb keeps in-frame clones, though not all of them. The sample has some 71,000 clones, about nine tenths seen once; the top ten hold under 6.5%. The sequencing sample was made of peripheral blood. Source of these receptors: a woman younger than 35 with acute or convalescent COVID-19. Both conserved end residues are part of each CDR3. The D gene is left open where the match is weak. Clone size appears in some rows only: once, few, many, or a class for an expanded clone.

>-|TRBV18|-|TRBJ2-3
CASSRNKGLVTDTQYF
TGTGCCAGCTCACGTAATAAGGGGCTCGTCACAGATACGCAGTATTTT
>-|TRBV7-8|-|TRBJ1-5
CASSQRVGNQPQHF
TGTGCCAGCAGCCAACGGGTGGGCAATCAGCCCCAGCATTTT
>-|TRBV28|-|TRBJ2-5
CASSLAGMQETQYF
TGTGCCAGCAGTTTGGCGGGGATGCAAGAGACCCAGTACTTC
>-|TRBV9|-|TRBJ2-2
CASSVFPTGGELFF
TGTGCCAGCAGCGTCTTCCCAACAGGCGGGGAGCTGTTTTTT
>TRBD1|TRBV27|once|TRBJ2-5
CASSAGTGFETQYF
TGTGCCAGCAGTGCCGGGACAGGGTTTGAGACCCAGTACTTC
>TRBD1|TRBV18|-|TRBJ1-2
CASSPLAGGDGYTF
TGTGCCAGCTCACCCCTTGCAGGGGGAGATGGCTACACCTTC
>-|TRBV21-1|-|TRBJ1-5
CASSKDGRQGRYQPQHF
TGTGCCAGCAGCAAAGATGGACGGCAGGGGCGATATCAGCCCCAGCATTTT
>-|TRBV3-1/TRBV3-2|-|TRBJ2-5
CASSPTSGLETQYF
TGTGCCAGCAGCCCCACGTCAGGGTTAGAGACCCAGTACTTC
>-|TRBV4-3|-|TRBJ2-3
CASSQEVQPDTQYF
TGCGCCAGCAGCCAAGAAGTACAGCCCGATACGCAGTATTTT
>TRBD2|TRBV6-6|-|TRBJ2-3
CASSPSGSSADTQYF
TGTGCCAGCAGCCCCAGCGGGAGCAGTGCAGATACGCAGTATTTT
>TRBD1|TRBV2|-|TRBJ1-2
CASRPLAGGPGYTF
TGTGCCAGCCGACCCCTGGCAGGGGGCCCCGGCTACACCTTC
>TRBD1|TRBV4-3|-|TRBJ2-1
CASSQGQGFGEQFF
TGCGCCAGCAGCCAAGGACAGGGCTTCGGTGAGCAGTTCTTC
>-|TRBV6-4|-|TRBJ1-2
CASSLTDGYTF
TGTGCCAGCAGCCTAACCGATGGCTACACCTTC
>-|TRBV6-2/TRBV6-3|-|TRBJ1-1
CASSYLTATEAFF
TGTGCCAGCAGTTACTTGACAGCCACTGAAGCTTTCTTT
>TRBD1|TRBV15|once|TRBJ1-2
CATSRDPGTAYGYTF
TGTGCCACCAGCAGAGATCCCGGGACAGCCTATGGCTACACCTTC
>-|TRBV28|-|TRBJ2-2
CASKEAIVGTGELFF
TGTGCCAGCAAGGAGGCGATCGTAGGGACCGGGGAGCTGTTTTTT
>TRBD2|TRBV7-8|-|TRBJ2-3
CASSSGTSGRAGADTQYF
TGTGCCAGCAGCTCCGGGACTAGCGGGAGGGCAGGCGCAGATACGCAGTATTTT
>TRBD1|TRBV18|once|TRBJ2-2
CASSLRQGDSTGELFF
TGTGCCAGCTCACTCCGACAGGGGGATAGCACCGGGGAGCTGTTTTTT
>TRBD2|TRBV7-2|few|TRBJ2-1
CASSLVAGGPPGDEQFF
TGTGCCAGCAGCTTAGTAGCGGGGGGCCCCCCCGGAGATGAGCAGTTCTTC
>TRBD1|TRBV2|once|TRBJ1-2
CASSQDRSYGYTF
TGTGCCAGCAGCCAGGACAGGTCCTATGGCTACACCTTC
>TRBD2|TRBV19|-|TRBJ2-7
CASSIAGGYEQYF
TGTGCCAGTAGTATAGCGGGAGGCTACGAGCAGTACTTC
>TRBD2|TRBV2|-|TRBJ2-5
CASSLGLAGVETQYF
TGTGCCAGCAGTTTAGGACTAGCGGGAGTAGAGACCCAGTACTTC
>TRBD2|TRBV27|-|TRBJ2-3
CASSSGGAGGGTQYF
TGTGCCAGCAGCTCCGGGGGAGCGGGGGGTGGTACGCAGTATTTT
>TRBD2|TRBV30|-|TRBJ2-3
CAWSVRFGASGRPTDTQYF
TGTGCCTGGAGTGTACGTTTCGGGGCTAGCGGGAGGCCCACAGATACGCAGTATTTT
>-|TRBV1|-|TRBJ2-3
CTSSQVMRLAGDTQYF
TGCACCAGCAGCCAAGTAATGAGACTAGCGGGGGATACGCAGTATTTT
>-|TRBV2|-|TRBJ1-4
CANTLGRVPEKLFF
TGTGCCAATACATTGGGCAGGGTCCCTGAAAAACTGTTTTTT
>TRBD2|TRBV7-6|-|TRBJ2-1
CASSLERRRLACLTPADNEQFF
TGTGCCAGCAGCTTAGAGCGGAGGCGACTAGCCTGCTTGACTCCAGCGGACAATGAGCAGTTCTTC
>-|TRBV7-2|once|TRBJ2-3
CASSFGRPGPTDTQYF
TGTGCCAGCAGCTTTGGACGGCCAGGGCCCACAGATACGCAGTATTTT
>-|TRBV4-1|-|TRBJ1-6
CASSPGVYNSPLHF
TGCGCCAGCAGCCCAGGGGTCTATAATTCACCCCTCCACTTT
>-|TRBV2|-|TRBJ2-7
CASSARQLSYEQYF
TGTGCCAGCAGCGCACGACAGTTATCCTACGAGCAGTACTTC
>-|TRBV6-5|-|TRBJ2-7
CASRHASLRSGEQYF
TGTGCCAGCAGACACGCGTCCCTACGAAGCGGCGAGCAGTACTTC
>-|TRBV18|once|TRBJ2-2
CASSSDKLNTGELFF
TGTGCCAGCTCCTCGGACAAGTTGAACACCGGGGAGCTGTTTTTT
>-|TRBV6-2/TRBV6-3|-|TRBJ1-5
CASNPGEGGQPQHF
TGTGCCAGCAACCCGGGGGAGGGCGGTCAGCCCCAGCATTTT
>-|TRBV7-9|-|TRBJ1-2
CASSLPVDNYGYTF
TGTGCCAGCAGCTTACCCGTAGATAACTATGGCTACACCTTC
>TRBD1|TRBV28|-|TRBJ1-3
CASSLNQTGDSGNTIYF
TGTGCCAGCAGTTTGAACCAGACAGGGGACTCTGGAAACACCATATATTTT
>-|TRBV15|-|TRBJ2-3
CATSREWGGTDTQYF
TGTGCCACCAGCAGAGAGTGGGGCGGCACAGATACGCAGTATTTT
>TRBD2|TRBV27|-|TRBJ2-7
CASSLTSGSYEQYF
TGTGCCAGCAGTTTAACTAGCGGGAGTTACGAGCAGTACTTC
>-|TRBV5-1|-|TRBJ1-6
CASSLDGMSNSPLHF
TGCGCCAGCAGCTTGGACGGTATGAGCAATTCACCCCTCCACTTT
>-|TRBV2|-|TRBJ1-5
CASSAEQGSNQPQHF
TGTGCCAGCAGTGCGGAACAGGGTAGCAATCAGCCCCAGCATTTT
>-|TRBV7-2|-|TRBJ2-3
CASSVGLSTDTQYF
TGTGCCAGCAGCGTCGGACTGAGCACAGATACGCAGTATTTT
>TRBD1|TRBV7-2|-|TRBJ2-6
CASSSGGSGANVLTF
TGTGCCAGCAGCTCAGGGGGCTCTGGGGCCAACGTCCTGACTTTC
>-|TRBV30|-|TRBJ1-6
CAWNVGQPNSPLHF
TGTGCCTGGAATGTAGGACAGCCTAATTCACCCCTCCACTTT
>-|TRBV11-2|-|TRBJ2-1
CASSLFIHEGNEQFF
TGTGCCAGCAGCTTGTTTATACACGAGGGTAATGAGCAGTTCTTC
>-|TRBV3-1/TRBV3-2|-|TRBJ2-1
CASSQHSDSYNEQFF
TGTGCCAGCAGCCAACACTCTGACTCCTACAATGAGCAGTTCTTC
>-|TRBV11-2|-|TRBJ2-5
CASSLGPAQYF
TGTGCCAGCAGCTTAGGCCCGGCCCAGTACTTC
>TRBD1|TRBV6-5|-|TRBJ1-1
CASSYRQGGSEAFF
TGTGCCAGCAGTTACCGACAGGGGGGGTCTGAAGCTTTCTTT
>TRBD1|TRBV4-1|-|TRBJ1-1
CASSQTGQADTEAFF
TGCGCCAGCAGCCAAACGGGACAGGCAGACACTGAAGCTTTCTTT
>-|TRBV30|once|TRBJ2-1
CAWSATGHEQFF
TGTGCCTGGAGTGCTACAGGGCATGAGCAGTTCTTC
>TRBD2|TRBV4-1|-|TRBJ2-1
CASSQTLAGRNNEQFF
TGCGCCAGCAGCCAAACGCTAGCGGGGCGAAACAATGAGCAGTTCTTC
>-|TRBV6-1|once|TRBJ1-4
CASSEALTGGLNEKLFF
TGTGCCAGCAGTGAAGCGCTGACGGGGGGACTTAATGAAAAACTGTTTTTT
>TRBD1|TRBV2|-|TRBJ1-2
CASSETGTVNYWTF
TGTGCCAGCAGTGAAACGGGGACAGTAAATTATTGGACCTTC
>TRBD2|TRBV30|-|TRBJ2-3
CAWRSAGAALITDTQYF
TGTGCCTGGAGATCAGCGGGGGCTGCCTTAATTACAGATACGCAGTATTTT